Listed here is a single T cell receptor (beta chain). The CDR3 is 16 amino acids. V shed 4 bases and J 1 base; nucleotides not matched to a gene: 4. The V gene's germline CDR1 is LGHNA and CDR2 YSLEER. Measured with immunoSEQ multiplex PCR; TCRdb has only the in-frame clones, and not every one. The sample has some 110,000 clones, more than 75% seen once. The entry originates in a study of control samples from healthy donors and cancer patients. The rearrangement links TRBV4-3 to TRBJ1-1; TRBD1 aligns across 12 bases. Sequencing input: blood. This clonotype was obtained from a woman in her 70s in good health. CDR3 protein: CASSRGTGGGNTEAFF. The DNA of the CDR3 is TGCGCCAGCAGCCGAGGGACAGGGGGCGGGAACACTGAAGCTTTCTTT.